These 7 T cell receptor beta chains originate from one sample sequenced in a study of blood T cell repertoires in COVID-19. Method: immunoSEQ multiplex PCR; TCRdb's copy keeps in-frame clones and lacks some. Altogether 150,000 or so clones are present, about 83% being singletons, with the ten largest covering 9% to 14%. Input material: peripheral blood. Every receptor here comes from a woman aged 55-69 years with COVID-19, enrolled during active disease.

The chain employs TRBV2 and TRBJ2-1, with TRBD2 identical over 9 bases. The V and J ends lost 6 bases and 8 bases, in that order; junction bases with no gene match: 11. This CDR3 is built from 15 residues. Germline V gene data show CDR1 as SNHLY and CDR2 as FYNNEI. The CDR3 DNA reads TGTGCCAGCAGACTAGCGGGCACCAACCGCGATGAGCAGTTCTTC. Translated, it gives CASRLAGTNRDEQFF.

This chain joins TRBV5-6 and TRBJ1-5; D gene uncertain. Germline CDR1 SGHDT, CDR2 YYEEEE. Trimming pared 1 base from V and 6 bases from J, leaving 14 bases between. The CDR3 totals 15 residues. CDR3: CASSLREGPRQPQHF. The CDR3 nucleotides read TGTGCCAGCAGCTTGAGGGAGGGCCCCCGTCAGCCCCAGCATTTT.

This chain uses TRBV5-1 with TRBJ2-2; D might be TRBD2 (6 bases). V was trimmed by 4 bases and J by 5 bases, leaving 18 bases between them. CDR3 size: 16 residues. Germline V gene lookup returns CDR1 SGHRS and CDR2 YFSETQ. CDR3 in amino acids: CASSLRHGRDTGELFF. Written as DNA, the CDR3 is TGCGCCAGCAGCCTAAGGCACGGGAGAGATACCGGGGAGCTGTTTTTT.

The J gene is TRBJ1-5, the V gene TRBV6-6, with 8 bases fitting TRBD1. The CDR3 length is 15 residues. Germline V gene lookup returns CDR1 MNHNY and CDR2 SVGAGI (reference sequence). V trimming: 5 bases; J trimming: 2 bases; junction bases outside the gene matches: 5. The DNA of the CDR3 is TGTGCCAGCAGTACAGGGGGAGGTGGCAATCAGCCCCAGCATTTT. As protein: CASSTGGGGNQPQHF.

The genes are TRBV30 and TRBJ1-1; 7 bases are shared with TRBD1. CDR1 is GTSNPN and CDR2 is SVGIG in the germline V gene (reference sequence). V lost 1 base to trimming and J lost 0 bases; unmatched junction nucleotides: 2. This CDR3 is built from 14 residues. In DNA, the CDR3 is TGTGCCTGGAGTGACAGGGGTCTGAACACTGAAGCTTTCTTT. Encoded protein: CAWSDRGLNTEAFF.

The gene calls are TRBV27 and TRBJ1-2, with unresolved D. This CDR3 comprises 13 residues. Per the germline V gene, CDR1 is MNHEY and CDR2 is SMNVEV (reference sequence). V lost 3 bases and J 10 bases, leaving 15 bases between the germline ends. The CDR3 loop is CASSFSVVGDYTF. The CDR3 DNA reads TGTGCCAGCAGTTTCTCGGTTGTGGGAGACTACACCTTC.

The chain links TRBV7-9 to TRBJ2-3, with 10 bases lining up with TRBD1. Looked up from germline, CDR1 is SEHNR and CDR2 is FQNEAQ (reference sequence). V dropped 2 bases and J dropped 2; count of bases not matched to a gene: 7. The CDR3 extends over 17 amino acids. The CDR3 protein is CASSLTGTGETTDTQYF. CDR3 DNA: TGTGCCAGCAGCTTAACCGGGACAGGGGAAACCACAGATACGCAGTATTTT.